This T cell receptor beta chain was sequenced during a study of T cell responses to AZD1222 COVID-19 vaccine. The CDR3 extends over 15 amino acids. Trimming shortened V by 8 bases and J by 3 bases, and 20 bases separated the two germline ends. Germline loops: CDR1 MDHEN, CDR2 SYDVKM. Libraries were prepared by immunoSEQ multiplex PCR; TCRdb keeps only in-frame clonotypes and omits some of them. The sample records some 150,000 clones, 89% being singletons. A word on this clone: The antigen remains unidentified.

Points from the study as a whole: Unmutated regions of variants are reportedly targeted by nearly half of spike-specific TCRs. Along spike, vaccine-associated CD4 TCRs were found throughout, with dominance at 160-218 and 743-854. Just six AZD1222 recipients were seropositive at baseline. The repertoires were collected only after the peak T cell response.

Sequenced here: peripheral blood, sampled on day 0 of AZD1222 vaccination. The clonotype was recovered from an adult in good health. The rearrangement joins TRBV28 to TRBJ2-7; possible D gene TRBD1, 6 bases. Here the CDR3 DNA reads TGTGCCAGCGGACTCGGTCCGGGACATAACTACGAGCAGTACTTC. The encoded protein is CASGLGPGHNYEQYF.